A single sample is the source of the 6 T cell receptor beta chains below, sequenced in a study of early T cells in non-severe SARS-CoV-2 infection. TCRdb reprocessed the 5' RACE reads via MiXCR and lists one record per CDR3 protein. The repertoire holds around 99,000 distinct CDR3 sequences, with 16% as singletons. This material consisted of whole blood, taken at baseline. Receptors were obtained from an adult who was a healthcare worker with PCR-confirmed SARS-CoV-2 infection or an uninfected control (not recorded which).

The rearrangement links TRBV4-1 to TRBJ2-1; possibly TRBD1 or TRBD2 for D (5 bases each). Trimming shortened V by 4 bases and J by 9 bases, and 13 bases separated the two germline ends. Germline CDR1 is MGHRA and CDR2 is YSYEKL. CDR3 length: 13 amino acids. The CDR3 DNA reads TGCGCCAGCAGCCTCAGAGGGGTCGGTGAGCAGTTCTTC. The encoded protein is CASSLRGVGEQFF.

This clonotype was detected a few times. The chain joins TRBV20-1 to TRBJ2-1, with 7 bases identical to TRBD2. In germline, CDR1 is DFQATT, CDR2 SNEGSKA (reference sequence). Germline trimming cut 3 bases from V and 6 bases from J; bases unmatched to any gene: 8. The CDR3 is 14 residues long. For the CDR3, the DNA is TGCAGTGCTAGGTCCGGACTAGGGAGCAATGAGCAGTTCTTC. Protein product: CSARSGLGSNEQFF.

This clonotype was counted many times. The J gene is TRBJ2-2, the V gene TRBV7-3; D is perhaps TRBD1 (5 bases). Looked up from germline, CDR1 is SGHTA and CDR2 is FQGTGA. With 1 base removed from V and 0 bases from J, the gap between germline ends came to 9 bases. The CDR3 is 16 amino acids. CDR3 in amino acids: CASSLMTVANTGELFF. The DNA of the CDR3 is TGTGCCAGCAGCTTAATGACAGTTGCGAACACCGGGGAGCTGTTTTTT.

This clonotype has a handful of counts. The genes are TRBV28 and TRBJ1-1; no reliable D call. Trimming took off 4 bases at V and 3 bases at J, with 9 bases between the two ends. The germline V gene encodes CDR1 MDHEN and CDR2 SYDVKM. The CDR3 runs to 13 residues. The CDR3 DNA follows: TGTGCCAGCAGTTCCCGGGGTTACACTGAAGCTTTCTTT. The encoded protein is CASSSRGYTEAFF.

This chain links TRBV6-1 with TRBJ2-7; a possible D gene is TRBD2 (5 bases). CDR3 length: 13 amino acids. The V end lost 3 bases, the J end lost 1 base, and 7 bases lay between the germline ends. From germline, CDR1 is MNHNS and CDR2 SASEGT. The CDR3 DNA follows: TGTGCCAGCAGTGACCGGAGGTCCTACGAGCAGTACTTC. Translating gives CASSDRRSYEQYF.

The chain combines TRBV10-3 with TRBJ2-5; D possibly corresponds to TRBD2 (6 bases). The V and J ends lost 6 bases and 3 bases respectively, with 17 bases between them. The germline gives CDR1 ENHRY, CDR2 SYGVKD. The CDR3 spans 15 residues. DNA of the CDR3: TGTGCCATCAGCCCCACCGGGAGCCGGGAAGAGACCCAGTACTTC. This gives the protein CAISPTGSREETQYF.